This TCR beta chain was identified during a study of regulatory T cells in long-lasting Graves disease (dated by TCRdb to the early 2020s). For the wider study: Newly diagnosed Graves' disease patients had taken antithyroid drugs for less than 3 months. A total of 33 samples were covered by TCR sequencing, comprising some 13 persistent and roughly 20 newly diagnosed Graves' disease patients. Persistent Graves' disease patients were compared with newly diagnosed Graves' disease patients by peripheral blood TCR sequencing and RNA sequencing. The study was registered as a clinical trial and conducted in China.

The time point label on this specimen signifies: newly diagnosed GD, antithyroid drugs for less than 3 months. For both TCR sequencing and RNA sequencing, RNA was extracted from PBMCs in TRIzol. Graves' disease was diagnosed according to American Thyroid Association guidelines. Patients were recruited from an endocrinology department in Xi'an, China. From each patient, approximately 9 milliliters of peripheral blood was collected into an EDTA anticoagulant tube. Ficoll Paque Plus density gradient separation was used to isolate PBMCs, and no further T cell sorting was done. An Agilent 2100 Bioanalyzer and agarose gel were used to check RNA quality, while a NanoDrop 2000 measured RNA concentration. The library was generated by multiplex PCR. TCRdb shows the sequencer as Illumina HiSeq 4000. iRepertoire HTBI primers and Arm-PCR amplification of CDR3 regions were used to construct TCR beta libraries. PCR products were gel purified before sequencing. Concerning the study's data processing: Gene usage analysis of CDR3 amino acid clonotypes relied on the 55 to 80 TRBV and around 13 TRBJ segments identified across samples. COPE and FqMerger were used to merge the filtered high-quality paired reads into contigs. BLAST was used to align contigs to IMGT TRBV, TRBD and TRBJ reference genes, with CDR3 defined following IMGT. Clonotypes above 0.1% frequency were classified as highly expanded clones. Shannon entropy served as the measure of repertoire diversity, while the Gini coefficient captured V-J evenness. Clonotypes shared by more than one individual were considered public. TCRdb itself trimmed the public reads at Q25 with fastp, ran MiXCR and retained productive beta chains. Under each unique CDR3 protein, matching rows form one entry showing the most common genes and DNA. TCRdb's processing, not the study's, gives the V and J calls here. This sample holds about 530,000 distinct CDR3 sequences; 15% to 20% were observed only once. The top ten hold just under 25% of the sample.

This clonotype appeared many times. This clone's antigen is unknown. Nothing much larger sits one base from this clone, and base qualities are not available. The paper's findings and limits, for the study overall: The authors acknowledged the small sample size as a limitation that may reduce accuracy. Persistent Graves' disease patients showed lower TCR Shannon entropy and fewer highly expanded clones than newly diagnosed patients, suggesting clonal expansion. Peripheral blood alone was examined, since thyroid tissue, which constituted the primary lesion, could not be accessed. Sequencing and analysis were restricted to the TCR beta chain. Preferential use of TRBV28, TRBJ1-2 and TRBJ2-5 was observed in persistent disease, whereas TRBV20-1 and TRBJ2-1 were favored in newly diagnosed disease. A larger number of public clonotypes was shared among persistent patients (approximately 3,000) than among newly diagnosed patients (approximately 1,000).

For CDR1 and CDR2, the germline V gene lists SQVTM and ANQGSEA. Trimming costs V 7 bases and J 7 bases, and their ends lie 9 bases apart. From its cysteine to its phenylalanine, the CDR3 spans 10 amino acids. Only the CDR3 DNA stays, 30 bases, in frame from base 1. This same sample was also part of a study on T cells in Graves' hyperthyroidism and ophthalmopathy. The second publication reports: A patient counted as having stable Graves' hyperthyroidism if no progression to ophthalmopathy occurred over 18 months of follow-up. Hyperthyroidism patients were aged 18 to 65 years and newly diagnosed, with disease duration of less than 2 months. The study excluded patients with uncontrolled infections, other autoimmune diseases, pregnancy or lactation. Diagnoses were based on clinical symptoms, serum thyroxine and TRAb, thyroid ultrasound and orbital computed tomography. For the first round of RT-PCR on the TCR CDR3, the HTBI primer set was used together with the Qiagen OneStep RT-PCR kit. Most expanded thyroid clonotypes (frequency above 0.001) were also detected in blood, a finding suggesting that blood repertoires may reflect thyroid immune responses. A 13 V-J signature model separated ophthalmopathy from stable hyperthyroidism, with around 91% sensitivity and about 81% specificity in cross-validation and 80%/75% in testing. In validation, the model predicted progression to ophthalmopathy a median of roughly 6.5 months before onset, with over 55% sensitivity and about 75% specificity. A discovery cohort of about 100 patients, 43 with Graves' ophthalmopathy and about 58 with stable Graves' hyperthyroidism, was used to find distinguishing TCR V-J signatures. Prospective prediction of ophthalmopathy was tested in an independent validation cohort consisting of about 20 hyperthyroidism patients and around 16 patients who later progressed to ophthalmopathy. The 100 discovery patients were randomly split 7:3 into training and test sets. The study also compared thyroid tissue and blood T-cell repertoires from five or six Graves' hyperthyroidism patients. Following sampling, methimazole starting at 30 mg daily was given to hyperthyroidism patients, and high-dose intravenous methylprednisolone was given to ophthalmopathy patients. A second multiplex PCR round built the libraries, followed by size selection and purification. Paired-end sequencing of the libraries was performed with 100 bp reads on an Illumina HiSeq2000. Raw data were processed with SOAPnuke, discarding reads with adapters, uncalled bases, mean Phred below 15, or no exact constant-primer or identifier match. COPE v1.2.5 was used to merge the high-quality paired reads, and each unique nucleotide sequence was defined as a clonotype. MiTCR v1.1 was used to align the clonotypes against IMGT TRBV, TRBD and TRBJ reference segments. Only V-J combinations with frequency above 0.0001, covering approximately 99% of repertoires, were analysed. The TCS score was defined as F50 (clonal expansion) divided by E x V (chaos), with BLOSUM62-based TCRdist calculated between CDR3 peptides within each V-J. Welch's t-statistics and random forest reduced 514 V-J features to under 15, which were used in a naive Bayes classifier (R e1071). No statistical method was used to set the sample size in advance, and investigators knew the group allocation. The paper reports TCR Vbeta CDR3 sequencing of some 140 peripheral blood samples: over 40 ophthalmopathy, over 70 hyperthyroidism and approximately 17 progressor patients.

This receptor was obtained from a woman aged 40 to 65 with Graves disease. Donor details come from another sample of the same person, matched by shared clones. The sequenced sample was peripheral blood mononuclear cells (PBMCs), obtained at new diagnosis, from a patient treated with antithyroid drugs. Recombination linked TRBV29-1 to TRBJ2-3, with no reliable assignment of the D segment. Here is the DNA: TGCAGCGGCCTTTGGAATACGCAGTATTTT. This sequence encodes CSGLWNTQYF.